The 13 T cell receptor beta chains reported below all come from one sample, sequenced in a study of blood T cell repertoires in COVID-19 (TCRdb year 2020). The library was built by means of the immunoSEQ multiplex PCR assay. In its TCRdb copy, this immuneACCESS table keeps in-frame sequences only and misses some clones. Where compared with another copy, unresolved V genes explain less than half of these, and the others have no known cause. The sample data list fewer than 85,000 clones, and around four fifths of these were observed just once. Of the sample, about a sixth is held by the ten largest clones. The sequencing sample was made of peripheral blood. These receptors came from a woman aged 60-75 years with acute or convalescent COVID-19.

This rearrangement joins TRBV2 to TRBJ1-5, with D perhaps TRBD1 (5 bases). Germline V CDR1 and CDR2: SNHLY, FYNNEI. V was trimmed by 6 bases and J by 7 bases, leaving 10 bases between them. The CDR3 extends over 12 amino acids. The CDR3 loop is CASRGQEQPQHF. CDR3 in DNA: TGTGCCAGCAGGGGGCAAGAACAGCCCCAGCATTTT.

The gene calls are TRBV30 and TRBJ1-4, with D possibly being TRBD1 (5 bases). The CDR3 runs 15 residues. Deletions cut 2 bases from V and 5 bases from J, with 15 bases between. From germline, CDR1 is GTSNPN and CDR2 SVGIG (reference sequence). The CDR3 region has the DNA TGTGCCTGGAGTTCCCTGACAGCTTTAAATGAAAAACTGTTTTTT. Translation: CAWSSLTALNEKLFF.

The chain combines TRBV5-4 with TRBJ1-1; 10 nucleotides match TRBD1. V trimming: 6 bases; J trimming: 1 base; junction bases outside the gene matches: 9. The CDR3 consists of 16 residues. Germline V CDR1 and CDR2: SGHNT, YYREEE (reference sequence). The CDR3 DNA is TGTGCCAGCAACAAGGGGGACAGGGGCCAGAACACTGAAGCTTTCTTT. Protein: CASNKGDRGQNTEAFF.

V gene TRBV10-3 combines with J gene TRBJ2-7, with a possible D match to TRBD1 (5 bases). The germline V gene encodes CDR1 ENHRY and CDR2 SYGVKD. The CDR3 runs to 12 residues. V was shortened by 2 bases and J by 5 bases, with 7 bases between the two germline ends. The CDR3 DNA is TGTGCCATCAGTGAGGCCAGGGACGAGCAGTACTTC. It specifies CAISEARDEQYF.

The V call is TRBV2, the J call TRBJ1-2; D unclear. V dropped 1 base and J dropped 10 bases, with 4 bases sitting between them. Germline CDR1 is SNHLY and CDR2 is FYNNEI. This CDR3 region has 10 residues. The CDR3 nucleotides read TGTGCCAGCAGTGAAGGGGCCTACACCTTC. Translation gives CASSEGAYTF.

The chain combines TRBV6-5 with TRBJ1-1; D is perhaps TRBD1 (6 bases). Germline V gene data show CDR1 as MNHEY and CDR2 as SVGAGI. The CDR3 is 14 amino acids. V was trimmed by 7 bases and J by 2 bases, leaving 14 bases between them. CDR3: CASKKSGQNTEAFF. CDR3 in DNA: TGTGCCAGCAAAAAATCGGGACAAAACACTGAAGCTTTCTTT.

The CDR3 reads CASSRFSQPQHF. DNA for the CDR3: TGTGCCAGTAGTAGGTTCAGTCAGCCCCAGCATTTT. The chain combines TRBV19 with TRBJ1-5; D not resolved. CDR3 length: 12 residues. CDR1 and CDR2 (germline): LNHDA, SQIVND (reference sequence). Trimming pared 4 bases from V and 6 bases from J, leaving 7 bases between.

V and J are TRBV3-1 (or the pseudogene TRBV3-2) and TRBJ2-1, with 10 bases that match TRBD2. Trimming took 6 bases from V and 4 from J; bases not matched to a gene: 9. Germline CDR1 LGHDT, CDR2 YNNKEL (reference sequence). This CDR3 is 16 amino acids long. The CDR3 reads CASRLGTSVSYNEQFF. In DNA, the CDR3 is TGTGCCAGCAGACTTGGGACTAGCGTTTCATACAATGAGCAGTTCTTC.

The chain combines TRBV5-5 with TRBJ2-5; 9 bases align to TRBD1. With 2 bases clipped from V and 1 base from J, the junction kept 6 bases outside the gene matches. The CDR3 runs to 16 residues. The germline gives CDR1 SGHKS, CDR2 YYEKEE (reference sequence). CDR3 coding DNA: TGTGCCAGCAGCTTACAAGTGGGACAGGGCCAAGAGACCCAGTACTTC. Its translation is CASSLQVGQGQETQYF.

This clone was seen a few times. The rearrangement links TRBV27 to TRBJ1-2; TRBD1 agrees at 7 bases. From germline, CDR1 is MNHEY and CDR2 SMNVEV (reference sequence). This CDR3 is 17 amino acids long. Trimming cost V 2 bases and J 2 bases; bases outside gene matches: 11. As DNA, the CDR3 is TGTGCCAGCAGTTTAGGTGGCAGGGGGTTCGGGAACTATGGCTACACCTTC. Residues: CASSLGGRGFGNYGYTF.

This sequence joins TRBV18 and TRBJ1-5; D is unresolved. In germline, CDR1 is KGHSH, CDR2 LQKENI. Trimming took 2 bases from V and 1 from J, leaving 12 bases between them. The CDR3 totals 16 residues. For the CDR3, the DNA is TGTGCCAGCTCACCAGCGTCTACGGGGAGCAATCAGCCCCAGCATTTT. Its translation: CASSPASTGSNQPQHF.

The chain is built from TRBV9 and TRBJ1-4; 8 bases match TRBD1. V lost 4 bases and J lost 10; bases outside the gene matches: 15. From germline, CDR1 is SGDLS and CDR2 YYNGEE. The CDR3 runs 16 residues. The CDR3 DNA follows: TGTGCCAGCAGCTCGCCCGACAGGGGCGCGATGGGAAAACTGTTTTTT. Translating gives CASSSPDRGAMGKLFF.

V and J are TRBV19 and TRBJ2-1, with TRBD1 matching 7 bases. The length of the CDR3 is 13 residues. CDR1 and CDR2 from the germline V gene are LNHDA and SQIVND (reference sequence). The V gene end was trimmed by 7 bases and the J gene end by 7 bases; junction bases not matched to a gene: 7. The CDR3 bases are TGTGCCAGTACCCTGACAGGGTGGAATGAGCAGTTCTTC. It codes for CASTLTGWNEQFF.